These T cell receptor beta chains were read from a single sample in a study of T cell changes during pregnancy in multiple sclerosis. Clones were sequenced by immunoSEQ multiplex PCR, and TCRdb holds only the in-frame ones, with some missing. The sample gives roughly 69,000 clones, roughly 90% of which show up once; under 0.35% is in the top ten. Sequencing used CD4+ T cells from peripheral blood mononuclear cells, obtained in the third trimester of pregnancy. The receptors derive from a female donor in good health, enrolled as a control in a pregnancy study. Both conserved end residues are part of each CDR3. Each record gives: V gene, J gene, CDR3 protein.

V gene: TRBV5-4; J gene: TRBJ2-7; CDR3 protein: CASSQGQGVPYEQYF
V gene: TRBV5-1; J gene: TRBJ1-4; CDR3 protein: CASSIGTGYTNEKLFF
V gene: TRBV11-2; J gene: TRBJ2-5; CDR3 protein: CASSLGGGGYQETQYF
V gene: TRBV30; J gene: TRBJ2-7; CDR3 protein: CAWSGLGQGREQYF
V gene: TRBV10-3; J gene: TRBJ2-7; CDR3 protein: CAISEAGGPYEQYF
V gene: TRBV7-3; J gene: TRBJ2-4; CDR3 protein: CASSPSGGIQYF
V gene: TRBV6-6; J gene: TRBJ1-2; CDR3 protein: CASSPDTNYGYTF
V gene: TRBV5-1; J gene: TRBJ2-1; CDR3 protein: CASSFGQGTGNEQFF
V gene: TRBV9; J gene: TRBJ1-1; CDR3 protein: CASSVDSHNTEAFF
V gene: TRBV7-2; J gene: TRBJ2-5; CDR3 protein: CASSWSSGGETQYF
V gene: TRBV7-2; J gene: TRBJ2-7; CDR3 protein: CASSLNRGGEQYF
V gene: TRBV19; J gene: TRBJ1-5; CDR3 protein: CASSIESGDSNQPQHF
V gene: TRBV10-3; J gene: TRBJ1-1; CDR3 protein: CAISAGNGEAFF
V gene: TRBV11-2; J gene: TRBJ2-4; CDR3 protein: CASSLVGEGRAKNIQYF
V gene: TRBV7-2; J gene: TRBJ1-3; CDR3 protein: CASSPDRTGNTIYF
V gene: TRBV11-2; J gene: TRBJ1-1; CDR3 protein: CASSQDRGYTEAFF
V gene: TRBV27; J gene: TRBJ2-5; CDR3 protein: CASSLLSRFQETQYF
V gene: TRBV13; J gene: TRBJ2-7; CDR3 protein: CASSSQGTQSPEQYF
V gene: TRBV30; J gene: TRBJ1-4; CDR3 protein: CAWSVPATNEKLFF
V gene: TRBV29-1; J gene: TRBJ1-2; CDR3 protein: CSVGQGLVGYGYTF
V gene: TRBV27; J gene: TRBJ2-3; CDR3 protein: CASSFSSGGRTDTQYF
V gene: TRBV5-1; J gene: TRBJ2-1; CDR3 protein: CASSPENRQEQFF
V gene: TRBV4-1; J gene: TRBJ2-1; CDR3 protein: CASSQGERGEQFF
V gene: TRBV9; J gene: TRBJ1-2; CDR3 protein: CASSEQVGGQDIF
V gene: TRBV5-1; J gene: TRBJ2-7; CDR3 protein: CASSKRTGVDEQYF
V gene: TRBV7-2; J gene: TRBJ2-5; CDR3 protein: CASSLGAGAGVETQYF
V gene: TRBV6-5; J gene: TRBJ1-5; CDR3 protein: CASSYSLRAGQPQHF
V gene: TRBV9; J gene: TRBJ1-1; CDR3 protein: CASSVVAENTEAFF
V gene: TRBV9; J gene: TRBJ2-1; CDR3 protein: CASSVSVTENEQFF
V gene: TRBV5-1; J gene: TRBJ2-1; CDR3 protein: CASSLVPGGENEQFF
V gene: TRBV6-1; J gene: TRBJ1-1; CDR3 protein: CASRRNTEAFF
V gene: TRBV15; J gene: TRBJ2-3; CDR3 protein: CATSRDFRSGTDTQYF
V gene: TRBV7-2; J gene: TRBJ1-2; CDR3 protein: CASSRSVTGGAGGYGYTF
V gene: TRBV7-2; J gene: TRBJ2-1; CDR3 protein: CATGTETSSYNEQFF
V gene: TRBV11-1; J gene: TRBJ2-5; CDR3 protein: CASSSPGQGQETQYF
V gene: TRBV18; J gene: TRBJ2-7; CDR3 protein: CASSLDRGLVYEQYF
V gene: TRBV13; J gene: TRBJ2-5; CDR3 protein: CASSLGGRGRGPGETQYF
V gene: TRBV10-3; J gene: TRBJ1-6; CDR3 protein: CAISEGRGVSPLHF
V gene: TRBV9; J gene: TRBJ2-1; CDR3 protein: CASSVGETGAQKQFF
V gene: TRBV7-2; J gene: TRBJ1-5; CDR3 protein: CASSPRGNQPQHF
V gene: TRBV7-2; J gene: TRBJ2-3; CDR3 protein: CASSPSVFSTDTQYF
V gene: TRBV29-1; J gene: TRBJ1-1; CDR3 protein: CSVGDRVAFF
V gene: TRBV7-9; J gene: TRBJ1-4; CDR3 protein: CASSWGQQNEKLFF
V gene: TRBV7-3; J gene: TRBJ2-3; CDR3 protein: CASSLSHQGDTQYF
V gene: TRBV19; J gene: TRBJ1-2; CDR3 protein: CASSLGGNGYTF
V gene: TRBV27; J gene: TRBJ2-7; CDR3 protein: CASSLSRGASYEQYF
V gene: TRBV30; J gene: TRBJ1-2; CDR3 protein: CAWSVKGQGAYGYTF
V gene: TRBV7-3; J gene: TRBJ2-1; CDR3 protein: CASSLIAGGSSEQFF
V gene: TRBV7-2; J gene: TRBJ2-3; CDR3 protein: CASSLIFSGGTTDTQYF